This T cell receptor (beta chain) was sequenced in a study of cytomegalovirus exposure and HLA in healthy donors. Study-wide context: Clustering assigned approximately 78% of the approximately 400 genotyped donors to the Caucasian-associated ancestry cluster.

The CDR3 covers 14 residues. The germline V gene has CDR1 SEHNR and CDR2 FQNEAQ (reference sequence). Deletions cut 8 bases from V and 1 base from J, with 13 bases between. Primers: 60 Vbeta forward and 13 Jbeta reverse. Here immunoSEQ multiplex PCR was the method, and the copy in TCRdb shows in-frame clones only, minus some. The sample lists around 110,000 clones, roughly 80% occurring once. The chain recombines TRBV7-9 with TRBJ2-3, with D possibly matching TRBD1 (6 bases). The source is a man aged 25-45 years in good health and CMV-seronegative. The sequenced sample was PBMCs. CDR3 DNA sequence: TGTGCCAGCGGCGCCAGACAGGGCACAGATACGCAGTATTTT. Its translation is CASGARQGTDTQYF.